This T cell receptor (beta chain) was identified in a study of molecular identifiers for immune sequencing clone quantification. Turning to the study itself: Replicates partitioned RNA from approximately 20,000 or 98,000 naive CD8 cells into five parts, sequencing four.

TCRdb analysed the PCR reads with MiXCR anew, one entry per CDR3 protein. The profile shows approximately 630,000 distinct CDR3 sequences, around 25% of them singletons. Findings and limits, study-wide: Clones with over 20 RNA copies captured over 98% of effector molecules but under 1% of naive ones. Clone sizes could be underestimated for highly expanded clones when identical TCR molecules share a barcode.

This clonotype came up a few times. Its target is unknown. Naive CD8 T cells were sorted as CD8+CD4-CCR7+CD45RA+. The CDR3 spans 14 residues. The V gene's germline CDR1 is SEHNR and CDR2 FQNEAQ (reference sequence). The germline V and J ends were trimmed by 7 bases and 5 bases, with 17 bases remaining between them. The chain joins TRBV7-9 to TRBJ1-1, with D unclear. Material: naive CD8+ T cells from blood, with Jurkat cell RNA spiked in. Subset defined: FACS-sorted CD8+CD4-CCR7+CD45RA+ naive T cells. The sequence was collected from a human donor in good health. Some libraries in this study had Jurkat cell RNA spiked in. The DNA of the CDR3 is TGTGCCAGCACCAACGGCGACTTAGGGACTGAAGCTTTCTTT. It encodes CASTNGDLGTEAFF. The variable domain in full, with the rest retrieved from reference TRBV7-9 and TRBJ1-1, is DTGVSQNPRHKITKRGQNVTFRCDPISEHNRLYWYRQTLGQGPEFLTYFQNEAQLEKSRLLSDRFSAERPKGSFSTLEIQRTEQGDSAMYLCASTNGDLGTEAFFGQGTRLTVV.